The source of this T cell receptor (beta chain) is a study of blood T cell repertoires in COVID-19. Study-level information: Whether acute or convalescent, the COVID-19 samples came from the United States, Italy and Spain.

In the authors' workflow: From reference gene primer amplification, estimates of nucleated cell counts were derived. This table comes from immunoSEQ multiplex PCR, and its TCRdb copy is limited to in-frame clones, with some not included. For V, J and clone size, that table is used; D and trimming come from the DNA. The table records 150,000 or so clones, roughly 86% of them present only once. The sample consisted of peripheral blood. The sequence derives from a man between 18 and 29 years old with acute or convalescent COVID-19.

The CDR3 DNA is TGCGCCAGCAGCTTGGGACAGGGGCCTGAAGAGACCCAGTACTTC. Translated: CASSLGQGPEETQYF. The chain combines TRBV5-1 with TRBJ2-5; 8 nucleotides line up with TRBD1. CDR3 length: 15 residues. With 0 bases clipped from V and 3 bases from J, the junction kept 4 bases outside the gene matches. The germline V gene encodes CDR1 SGHRS and CDR2 YFSETQ.